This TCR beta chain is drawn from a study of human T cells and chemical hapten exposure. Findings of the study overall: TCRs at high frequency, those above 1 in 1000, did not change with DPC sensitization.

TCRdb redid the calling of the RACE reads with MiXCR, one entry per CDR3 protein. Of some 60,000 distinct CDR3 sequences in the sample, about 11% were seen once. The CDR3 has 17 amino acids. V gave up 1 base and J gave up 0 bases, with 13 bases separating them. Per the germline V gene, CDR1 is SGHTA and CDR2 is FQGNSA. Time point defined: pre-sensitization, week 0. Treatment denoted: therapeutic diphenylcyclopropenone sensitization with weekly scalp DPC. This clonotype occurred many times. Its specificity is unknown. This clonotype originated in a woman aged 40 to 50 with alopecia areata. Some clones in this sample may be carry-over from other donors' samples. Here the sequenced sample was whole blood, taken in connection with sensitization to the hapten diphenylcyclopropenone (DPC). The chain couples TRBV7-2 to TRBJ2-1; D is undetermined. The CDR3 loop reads CASSLVGSLSSYNEQFF. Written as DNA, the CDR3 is TGTGCCAGCAGCTTAGTAGGCTCTCTTAGCTCCTACAATGAGCAGTTCTTC.